The sequence of this TCR beta chain was determined in a study of graft-versus-host responses after intestinal transplantation. Sequencing was performed with immunoSEQ multiplex PCR; in TCRdb, only in-frame clones are kept and a portion is missing. The data contain 1,700 or so clones, around 93% of them singletons. The length of the CDR3 is 12 residues. V was pared by 4 bases and J by 7 bases, with 8 bases between. Germline V gene data show CDR1 as PRHDT and CDR2 as FYEKMQ (reference sequence). This clone has only one observation. This sequence originates from a human patient who received an intestinal transplant, so some T cells may come from the graft donor. The chain employs TRBV13 and TRBJ2-1; D is unclear. Specimen: PBMCs, collected 16 days after intestinal transplant. Written as DNA, the CDR3 is TGTGCCAGCAGCTCAGCATGGAATGAGCAGTTCTTC. Translated: CASSSAWNEQFF.